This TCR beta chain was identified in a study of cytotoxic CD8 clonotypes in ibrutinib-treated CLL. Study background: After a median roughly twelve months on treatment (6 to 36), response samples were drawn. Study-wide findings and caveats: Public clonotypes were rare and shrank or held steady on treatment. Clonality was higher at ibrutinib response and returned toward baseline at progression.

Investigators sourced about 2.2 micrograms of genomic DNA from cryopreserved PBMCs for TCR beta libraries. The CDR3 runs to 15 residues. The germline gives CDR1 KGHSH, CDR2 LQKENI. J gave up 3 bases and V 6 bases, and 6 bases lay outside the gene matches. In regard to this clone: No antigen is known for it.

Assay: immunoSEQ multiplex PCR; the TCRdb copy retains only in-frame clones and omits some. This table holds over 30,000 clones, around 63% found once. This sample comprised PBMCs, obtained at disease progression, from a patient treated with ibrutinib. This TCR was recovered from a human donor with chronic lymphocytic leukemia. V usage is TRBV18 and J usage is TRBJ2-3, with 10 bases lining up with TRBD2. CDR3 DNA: TGTGCCAGCTCGCTAGCGGGAGATGGTACAGATACGCAGTATTTT. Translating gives CASSLAGDGTDTQYF.